This T cell receptor (beta chain) was profiled in a study of vaccination and CD4 T cells after COVID-19. Study details: Nasal swab PCR detected SARS-CoV-2 in convalescent patients, who comprised under ten mild cases and one severe case. The stimulating agents, overlapping spike peptides, came from SARS-CoV-2, HCoV-NL63, HCoV-OC43 and HCoV-229E. Control cultures received a CEFX pool, an HIV-1 Nef pool, or no peptide. Whole-study findings and limits: Convalescent patients were relatively few, and early post-infection timepoints were missing.

Cultured CD4+ T cell DNA underwent sequencing with the Oncomine TCR Beta short-read assay. TCRdb independently ran MiXCR on the PCR reads; one entry per CDR3 protein. Of 20,000 or so distinct CDR3 sequences in the sample, 43% are singletons; the top ten hold 14%. Treatment denoted: approximately nine-day PBMC culture with coronavirus spike peptide pools or control peptides (ViraFEST assay). Trimming took 2 bases from V and 4 from J; bases not matched to a gene: 2. CDR3 length: 15 amino acids. CDR1 and CDR2 (germline): MRHNA, SNTAGT. Comments on this clonotype: Antigen unknown.

Sequenced material: CD4+ T cells from blood, cultured in vitro. This receptor was taken from a human donor who had recovered from COVID-19. The chain employs TRBV6-4 and TRBJ2-3; the match to TRBD1 covers 11 bases. The CDR3 DNA follows: TGTGCCAGCAGTGACGGGACAGGGGGATCAGATACGCAGTATTTT. Amino acids: CASSDGTGGSDTQYF.